The subject of this entry is one T cell receptor beta chain. What antigen it recognizes has not been identified. Nothing much larger sits one base from this clone, and base qualities are not available. From the cysteine through the phenylalanine, the CDR3 covers 15 amino acids. The CDR3 DNA has 45 bases and is translated from base 1. V is pared back by 0 bases and J by 3 bases, with 15 bases lying between the germline termini. CDR1 DFQATT and CDR2 SNEGSKA were looked up in the germline V gene (reference sequence). This record belongs to a study of post-analysis software for immune sequencing data (dated by TCRdb to between 2014 and 2017). Study-level background: The recorded disease courses included relapsing-remitting, secondary progressive and progressive-relapsing multiple sclerosis, and some patients had no subtype annotation. The multiple sclerosis patient repertoires were compared with more than 10 previously published healthy control repertoires from donors aged about 6 to 25 years. A subset of samples was prepared in parallel using single-end sample barcoding, then pooled and co-amplified after Illumina adapter ligation.

To demonstrate the VDJtools post-analysis software, the study profiled TCR beta repertoires from the peripheral blood of about a dozen young patients with multiple sclerosis. Multiple sclerosis patients were children and adolescents aged about 6 to 15 years. The library was obtained by PCR. Instrument on record: Illumina HiSeq 2500. Unique molecular identifiers were incorporated into TCR beta cDNA libraries to reduce PCR and sequencing biases. About 500,000 cDNA molecules were obtained per 1 to 10 million input T cells, so each molecule approximated one T cell. The patient libraries were prepared and sequenced with the same protocol used for the earlier healthy control dataset. Samples belonging to the same batch were prepared together, multiplexed and sequenced on a shared HiSeq lane. The paper's data handling went like this. Raw barcoded reads were processed with MIGEC, and single-read molecular identifier groups were discarded before consensus assembly and CDR3 extraction. Clonotype tables were post-analysed with VDJtools, normalizing diversity by down-sampling all datasets to the smallest sample size. Repertoire overlap clustering matched CDR3 amino acid but not nucleotide sequences to correct batch-related cross-sample contamination. The public reads were reprocessed in TCRdb via fastp at Q25 and MiXCR, keeping in-frame beta chains. Rows with a matching CDR3 protein are joined into one entry that keeps the most common DNA and genes. TCRdb, not the authors, supplied the V and J calls. In this sample the table shows 700,000 to 800,000 distinct CDR3 sequences, 30% of which occur a single time. Together, the top ten hold around 0.55% of the sample.

Findings and caveats that apply to the study as a whole: Significantly higher frequencies in patients than in controls were found for a few TRBV segments, including TRBV5-6, TRBV5-1 and TRBV20-1. Normalized Chao1 diversity was significantly lower in multiple sclerosis patients than controls, suggesting substantial peripheral T-cell clonal expansion. The multiple sclerosis patient group was slightly younger than the control group. Direct clustering with F measure showed strong co-clustering of samples prepared in the same batch, prompting a batch-effect correction.

The chain is encoded by TRBV20-1 joined to TRBJ2-7, and TRBD2 may be the D gene, going by 5 matching bases. The source is a girl aged 5 to 17 with multiple sclerosis. Sequenced material: blood. CDR3 protein: CSARDPYGVSYEQYF. Read as DNA, the sequence is TGCAGTGCTAGAGATCCATACGGGGTCAGCTACGAGCAGTACTTC.